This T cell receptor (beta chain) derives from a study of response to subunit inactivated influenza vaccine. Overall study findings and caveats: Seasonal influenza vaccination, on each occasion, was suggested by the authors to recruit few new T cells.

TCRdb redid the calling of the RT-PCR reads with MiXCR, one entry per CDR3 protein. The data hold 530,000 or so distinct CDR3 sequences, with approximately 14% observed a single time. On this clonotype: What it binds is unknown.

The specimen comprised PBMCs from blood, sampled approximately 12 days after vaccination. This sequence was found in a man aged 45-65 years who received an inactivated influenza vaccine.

CDR3 DNA sequence: TGCAGCGTTCAGGGTCTAGCGGGAGGAAAGAACACCGGGGAGCTGTTTTTT. Translation gives CSVQGLAGGKNTGELFF. The genes are TRBV29-1 and TRBJ2-2; TRBD2 agrees at 11 bases. V was pared by 5 bases and J by 1 base, with 9 bases of the junction left unmatched. The CDR3 is made up of 17 amino acids. CDR1 is SQVTM and CDR2 is ANQGSEA in the germline V gene.